This T cell receptor (beta chain) was observed in a study of blood T cell repertoires in COVID-19. Study summary: Samples came from the United States, Italy and Spain, spanning acute and convalescent COVID-19.

Original data processing: Amplification of reference gene primers provided the estimated nucleated cell counts. The data were produced by immunoSEQ multiplex PCR, yet TCRdb's version contains in-frame clones alone and is incomplete. The V and J calls and clone size come from that table; D and trimming were worked out from the DNA. The profile shows 350,000 to 450,000 clones, about 89% of them singletons. The Seattle patients, enrolled during active infection, were followed longitudinally. Germline CDR1 is SGDLS and CDR2 is YYNGEE. V lost 0 bases to trimming and J lost 11 bases, with 17 bases between them. CDR3 size: 15 residues.

The rearrangement uses TRBV9 and TRBJ1-4; TRBD1 is a possible D gene (5 bases). The origin of this receptor is a woman aged 40-49 years with COVID-19, enrolled during active disease. Sequencing was performed on peripheral blood. CDR3 amino acids: CASSVAWGPPGKLFF. DNA of the CDR3: TGTGCCAGCAGCGTAGCCTGGGGCCCCCCTGGGAAACTGTTTTTT. Full variable domain (rest looked up from reference TRBV9 and TRBJ1-4): DSGVTQTPKHLITATGQRVTLRCSPRSGDLSVYWYQQSLDQGLQFLIQYYNGEERAKGNILERFSAQQFPDLHSELNLSSLELGDSALYFCASSVAWGPPGKLFFGSGTQLSVL.